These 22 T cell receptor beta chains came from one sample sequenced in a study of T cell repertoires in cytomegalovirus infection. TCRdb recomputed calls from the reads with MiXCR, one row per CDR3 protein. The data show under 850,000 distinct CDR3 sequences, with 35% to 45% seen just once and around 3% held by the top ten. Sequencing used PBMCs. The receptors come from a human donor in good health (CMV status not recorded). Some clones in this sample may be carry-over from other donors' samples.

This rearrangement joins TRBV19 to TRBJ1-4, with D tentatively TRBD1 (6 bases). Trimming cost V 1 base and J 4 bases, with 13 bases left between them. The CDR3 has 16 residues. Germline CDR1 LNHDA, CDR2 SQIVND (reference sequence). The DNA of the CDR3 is TGTGCCAGTAGTATAGGGTTGGGACACCTTAATGAAAAACTGTTTTTT. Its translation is CASSIGLGHLNEKLFF.

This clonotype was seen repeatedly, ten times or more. Here the CDR3 DNA reads TGTGCCAGCAGCCCAGGGGGTGGGATAGCCAAAAACATTCAGTACTTC. Amino acid sequence: CASSPGGGIAKNIQYF. The chain has TRBV7-8 and TRBJ2-4; TRBD1 aligns across 7 bases. J gave up 0 bases and V 5 bases, and 7 bases lay outside the gene matches. The CDR3 consists of 16 residues. CDR1 and CDR2 from the germline V gene are SGHVS and FQNEAQ.

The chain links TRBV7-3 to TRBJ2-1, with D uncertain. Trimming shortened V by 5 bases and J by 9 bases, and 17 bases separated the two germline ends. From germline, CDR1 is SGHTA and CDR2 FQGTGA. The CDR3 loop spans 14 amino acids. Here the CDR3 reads CASSPTAIAGEQFF. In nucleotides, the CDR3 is TGTGCCAGCAGCCCCACTGCCATAGCTGGTGAGCAGTTCTTC.

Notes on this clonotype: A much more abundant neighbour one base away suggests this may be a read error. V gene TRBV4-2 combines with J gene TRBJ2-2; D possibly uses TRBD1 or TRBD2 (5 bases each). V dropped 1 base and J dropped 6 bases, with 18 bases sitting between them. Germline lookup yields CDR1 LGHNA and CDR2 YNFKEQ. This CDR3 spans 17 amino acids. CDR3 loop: CASSQVSGRGSSGELFF. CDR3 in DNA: TGTGCCAGCAGCCAAGTCTCCGGACGGGGCTCGTCCGGGGAGCTGTTTTTT.

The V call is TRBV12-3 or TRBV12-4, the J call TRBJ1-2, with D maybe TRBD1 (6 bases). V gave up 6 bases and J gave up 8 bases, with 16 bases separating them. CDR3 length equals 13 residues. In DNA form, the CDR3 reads TGTGCCAGCAGACTACAGGGAAGTGGCGGCTACACCTTC. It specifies CASRLQGSGGYTF.

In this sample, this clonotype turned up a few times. The DNA of the CDR3 is TGTGCCAGCAGCTCGAAGGACAGTCCTAGCACAGATACGCAGTATTTT. This translates into CASSSKDSPSTDTQYF. V gene TRBV7-8 combines with J gene TRBJ2-3; the D gene is possibly TRBD1 (6 bases). The CDR3 covers 16 residues. Germline CDR1 and CDR2: SGHVS and FQNEAQ. Trimming cost V 4 bases and J 0 bases, with 14 bases left between them.

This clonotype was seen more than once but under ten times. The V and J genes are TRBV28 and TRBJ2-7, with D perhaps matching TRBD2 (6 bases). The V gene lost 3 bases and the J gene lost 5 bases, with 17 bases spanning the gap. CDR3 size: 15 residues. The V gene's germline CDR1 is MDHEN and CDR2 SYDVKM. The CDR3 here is CASSFRAGFSHEQYF. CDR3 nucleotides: TGTGCCAGCAGTTTTCGAGCGGGCTTTTCCCACGAGCAGTACTTC.

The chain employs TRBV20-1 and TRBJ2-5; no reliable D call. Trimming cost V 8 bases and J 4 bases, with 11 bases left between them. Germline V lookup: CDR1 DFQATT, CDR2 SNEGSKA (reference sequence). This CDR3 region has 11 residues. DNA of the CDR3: TGCAGTCCAAACAAGGGAGAGACCCAGTACTTC. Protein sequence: CSPNKGETQYF.

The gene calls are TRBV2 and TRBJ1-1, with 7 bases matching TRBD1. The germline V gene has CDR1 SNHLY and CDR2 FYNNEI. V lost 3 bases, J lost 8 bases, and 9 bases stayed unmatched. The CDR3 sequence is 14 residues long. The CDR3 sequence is CASSDRGSRGEAFF. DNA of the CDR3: TGTGCCAGCAGTGACAGGGGGAGTCGGGGGGAAGCTTTCTTT.

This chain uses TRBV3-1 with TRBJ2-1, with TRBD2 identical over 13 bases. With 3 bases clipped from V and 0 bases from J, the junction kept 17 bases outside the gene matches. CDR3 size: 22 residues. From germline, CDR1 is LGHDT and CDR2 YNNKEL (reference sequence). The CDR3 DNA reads TGTGCCAGCAGCCACCATATTTCCCGGACTAGCGGGGGCCTAAGCTCCTACAATGAGCAGTTCTTC. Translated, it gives CASSHHISRTSGGLSSYNEQFF.

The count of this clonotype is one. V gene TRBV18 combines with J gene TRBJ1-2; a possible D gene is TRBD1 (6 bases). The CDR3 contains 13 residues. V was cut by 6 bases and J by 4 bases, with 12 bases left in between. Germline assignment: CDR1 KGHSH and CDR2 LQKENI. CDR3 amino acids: CASSTEGGYGYTF. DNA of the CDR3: TGTGCCAGCTCCACGGAAGGGGGCTATGGCTACACCTTC.

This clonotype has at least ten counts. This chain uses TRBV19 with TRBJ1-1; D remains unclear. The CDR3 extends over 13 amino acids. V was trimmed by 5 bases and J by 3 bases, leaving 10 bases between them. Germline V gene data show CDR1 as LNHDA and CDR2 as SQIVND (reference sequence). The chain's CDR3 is CASSFGGYTEAFF. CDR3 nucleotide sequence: TGTGCCAGTAGTTTTGGAGGCTACACTGAAGCTTTCTTT.

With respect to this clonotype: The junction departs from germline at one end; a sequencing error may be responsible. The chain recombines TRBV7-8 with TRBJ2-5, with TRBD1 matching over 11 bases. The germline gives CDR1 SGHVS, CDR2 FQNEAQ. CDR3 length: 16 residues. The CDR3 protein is CASSSPGTGGVETKYF. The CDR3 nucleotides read TGTGCCAGCAGCTCGCCAGGGACAGGGGGGGTTGAGACCAAGTACTTC.

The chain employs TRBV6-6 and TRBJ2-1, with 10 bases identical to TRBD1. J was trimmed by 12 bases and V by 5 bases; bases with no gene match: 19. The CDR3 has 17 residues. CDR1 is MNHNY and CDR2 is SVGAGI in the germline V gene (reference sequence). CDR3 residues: CASSVRLGTGVAGGQFF. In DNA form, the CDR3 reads TGTGCCAGCAGTGTACGACTGGGGACAGGGGTGGCGGGAGGGCAGTTCTTC.

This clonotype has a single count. This CDR3 is CASSLGGGLTEAFF. The CDR3 nucleotides read TGTGCCAGCAGCTTGGGGGGGGGACTCACTGAAGCTTTCTTT. This rearrangement joins TRBV5-6 to TRBJ1-1, with a possible D match to TRBD1 (5 bases). Per the germline V gene, CDR1 is SGHDT and CDR2 is YYEEEE. This CDR3 contains 14 residues. Trimming left V 0 bases short and J 4 bases short, with 10 bases between. The full variable domain, in which reference TRBV5-6 and TRBJ1-1 provide the parts outside the CDR3, is DAGVTQSPTHLIKTRGQQVTLRCSPKSGHDTVSWYQQALGQGPQFIFQYYEEEERQRGNFPDRFSGHQFPNYSSELNVNALLLGDSALYLCASSLGGGLTEAFFGQGTRLTVV.

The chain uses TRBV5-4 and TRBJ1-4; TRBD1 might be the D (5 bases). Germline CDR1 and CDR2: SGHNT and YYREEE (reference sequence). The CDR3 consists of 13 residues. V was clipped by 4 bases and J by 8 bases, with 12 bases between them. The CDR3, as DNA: TGTGCCAGCAGCCCAGGAGGGGACGAAAAACTGTTTTTT. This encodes CASSPGGDEKLFF.

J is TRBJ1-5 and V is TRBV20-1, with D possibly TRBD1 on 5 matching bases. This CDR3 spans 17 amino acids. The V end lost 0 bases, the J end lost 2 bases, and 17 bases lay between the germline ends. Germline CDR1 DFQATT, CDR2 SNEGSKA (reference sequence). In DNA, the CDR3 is TGCAGTGCTAGAGATACGGGGAGAGGGGCCGGCAATCAGCCCCAGCATTTT. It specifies CSARDTGRGAGNQPQHF.

The CDR3: CAISEFAGGRDTQYF. The CDR3 DNA reads TGTGCCATCAGTGAATTCGCGGGGGGACGGGATACGCAGTATTTT. This chain connects TRBV10-3 to TRBJ2-3, with TRBD2 identical over 8 bases. CDR1 is ENHRY and CDR2 is SYGVKD in the germline V gene. Losses at the gene ends were 3 bases for V and 6 bases for J; bases not matched to a gene: 8. This CDR3 spans 15 amino acids.

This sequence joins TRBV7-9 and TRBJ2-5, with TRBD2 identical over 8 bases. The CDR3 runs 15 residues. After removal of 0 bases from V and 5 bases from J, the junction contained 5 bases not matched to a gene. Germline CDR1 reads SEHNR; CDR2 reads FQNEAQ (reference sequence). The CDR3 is CASSLASGGPETQYF. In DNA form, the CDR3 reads TGTGCCAGCAGCTTAGCTTCGGGGGGGCCGGAGACCCAGTACTTC.

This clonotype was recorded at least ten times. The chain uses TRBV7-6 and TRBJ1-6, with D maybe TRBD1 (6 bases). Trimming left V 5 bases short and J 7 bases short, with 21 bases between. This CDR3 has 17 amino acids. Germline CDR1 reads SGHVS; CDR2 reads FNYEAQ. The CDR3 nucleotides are TGTGCCAGCAGCCCCTACGGGTTACAGGGACCCAATTCACCCCTCCACTTT. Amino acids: CASSPYGLQGPNSPLHF.

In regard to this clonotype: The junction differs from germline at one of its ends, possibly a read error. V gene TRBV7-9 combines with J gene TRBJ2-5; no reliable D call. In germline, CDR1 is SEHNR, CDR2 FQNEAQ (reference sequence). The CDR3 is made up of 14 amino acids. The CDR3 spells CASSLTSVKETHYF. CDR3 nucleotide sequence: TGTGCCAGCAGCCTCACGAGCGTGAAGGAGACCCATTACTTC.

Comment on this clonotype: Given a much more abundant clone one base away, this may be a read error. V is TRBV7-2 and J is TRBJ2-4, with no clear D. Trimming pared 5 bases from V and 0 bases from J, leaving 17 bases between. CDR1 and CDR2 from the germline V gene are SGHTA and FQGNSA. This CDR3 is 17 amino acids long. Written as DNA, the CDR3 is TGTGCCAGCAGCCTACCAACGGAACCAGAAGCCAAAAACATTCAGTACTTC. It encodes CASSLPTEPEAKNIQYF.